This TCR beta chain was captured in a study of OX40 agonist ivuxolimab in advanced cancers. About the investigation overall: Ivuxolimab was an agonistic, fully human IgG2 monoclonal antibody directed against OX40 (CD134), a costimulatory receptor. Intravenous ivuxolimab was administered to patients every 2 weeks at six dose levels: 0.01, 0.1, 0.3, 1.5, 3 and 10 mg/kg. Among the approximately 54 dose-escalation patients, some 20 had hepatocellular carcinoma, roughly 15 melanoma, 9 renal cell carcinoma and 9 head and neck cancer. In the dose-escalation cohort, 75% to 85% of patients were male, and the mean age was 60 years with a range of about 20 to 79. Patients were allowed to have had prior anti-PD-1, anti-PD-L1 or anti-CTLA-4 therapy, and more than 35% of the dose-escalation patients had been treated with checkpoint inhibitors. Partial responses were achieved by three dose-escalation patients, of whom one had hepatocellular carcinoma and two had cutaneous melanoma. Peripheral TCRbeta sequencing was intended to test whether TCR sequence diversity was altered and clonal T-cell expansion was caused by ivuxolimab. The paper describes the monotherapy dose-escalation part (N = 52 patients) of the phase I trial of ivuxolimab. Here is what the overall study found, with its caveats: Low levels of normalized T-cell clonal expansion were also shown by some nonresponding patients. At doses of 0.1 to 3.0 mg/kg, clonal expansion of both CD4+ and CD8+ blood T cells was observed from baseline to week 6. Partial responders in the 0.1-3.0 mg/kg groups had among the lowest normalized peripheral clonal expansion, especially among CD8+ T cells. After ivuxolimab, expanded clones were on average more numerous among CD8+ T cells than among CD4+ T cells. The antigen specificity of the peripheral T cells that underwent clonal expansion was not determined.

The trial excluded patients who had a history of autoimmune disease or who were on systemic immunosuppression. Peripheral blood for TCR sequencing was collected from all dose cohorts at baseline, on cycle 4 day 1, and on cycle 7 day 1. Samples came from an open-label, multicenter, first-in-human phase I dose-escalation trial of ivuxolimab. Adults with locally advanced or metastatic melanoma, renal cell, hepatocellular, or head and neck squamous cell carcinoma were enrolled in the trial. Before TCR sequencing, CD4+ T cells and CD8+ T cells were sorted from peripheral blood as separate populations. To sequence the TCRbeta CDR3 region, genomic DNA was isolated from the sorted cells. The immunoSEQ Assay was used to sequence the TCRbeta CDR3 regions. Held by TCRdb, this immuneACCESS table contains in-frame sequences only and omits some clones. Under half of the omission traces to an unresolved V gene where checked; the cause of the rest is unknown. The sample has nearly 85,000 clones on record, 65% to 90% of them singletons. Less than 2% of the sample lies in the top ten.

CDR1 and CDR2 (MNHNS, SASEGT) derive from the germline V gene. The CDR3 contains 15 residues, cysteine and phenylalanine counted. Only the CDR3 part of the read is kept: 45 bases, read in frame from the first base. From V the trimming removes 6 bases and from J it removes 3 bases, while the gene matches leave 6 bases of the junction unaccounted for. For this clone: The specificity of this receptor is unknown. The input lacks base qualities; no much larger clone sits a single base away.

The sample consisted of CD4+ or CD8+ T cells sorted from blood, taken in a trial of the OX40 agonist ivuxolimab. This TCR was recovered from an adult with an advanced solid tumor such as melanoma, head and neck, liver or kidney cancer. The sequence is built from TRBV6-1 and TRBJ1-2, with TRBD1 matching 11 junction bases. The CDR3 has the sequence CASRDGQGADYGYTF. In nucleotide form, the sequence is TGTGCCAGCAGGGACGGACAGGGGGCAGACTATGGCTACACCTTC.